This T cell receptor beta chain was recorded in a study of blood T cells in healthy people across ages. The study's findings and limits: Naive CD4+ cells and diversity were both higher in long-lived donors than in aged donors. In older individuals, TCR beta diversity per million T cells was lower, falling roughly linearly with age.

This clonotype appeared many times. Its antigen remains unknown. The second PCR ran about 6 to 12 cycles with a sample-barcoded 5' primer and J-beta primers. MiXCR was run by TCRdb on the 5' RACE reads, yielding one entry per CDR3 protein. Of 800,000 to 950,000 distinct CDR3 sequences in the sample, 29% are singletons; the top ten hold about 10%. Russia was home to the donors, healthy Caucasian individuals aged about 6 to 90. This CDR3 comprises 17 residues. Germline CDR1 SGHTS, CDR2 YDEGEE. The V gene lost 0 bases and the J gene lost 0 bases, with 13 bases spanning the gap. These sequences were also reported in another study, on T cells of mothers and their children.

The clonotype originates from a woman in her thirties or forties in good health. The rearrangement links TRBV5-8 to TRBJ2-4; D ambiguous. The sequencing input was blood. The CDR3 protein is CASSLGRVATAKNIQYF. The CDR3 DNA follows: TGTGCCAGCAGCTTGGGGAGAGTAGCTACAGCCAAAAACATTCAGTACTTC.